These 26 T cell receptor beta chains were all obtained from the same sample, sequenced in a study of blood T cell repertoires in COVID-19. TCRdb keeps only in-frame clones here, not all; method: immunoSEQ multiplex PCR. The sample lists about 160,000 clones; about 80% were seen once. The source material was peripheral blood. The receptors originated from a man aged 55 to 70 with acute or convalescent COVID-19.

This clone showed up just a few times. This chain links TRBV9 with TRBJ1-6; D ambiguous. This CDR3 spans 13 amino acids. Looked up from germline, CDR1 is SGDLS and CDR2 is YYNGEE. With 4 bases removed from V and 5 bases from J, the gap between germline ends came to 7 bases. CDR3: CASSQRDNSPLHF. The CDR3 DNA sequence: TGTGCCAGCAGCCAAAGAGATAATTCACCCCTCCACTTT.

The CDR3 here is CASSLTTNRREQYF. CDR3 sequence (DNA): TGTGCCAGCAGCTTAACGACTAACAGAAGAGAGCAGTACTTC. V and J are TRBV7-2 and TRBJ2-7, with D maybe TRBD2 (5 bases). The CDR3 contains 14 residues. Trimming stripped 2 bases from V and 7 bases from J, with 15 bases between. CDR1 is SGHTA and CDR2 is FQGNSA in the germline V gene.

The chain is built from TRBV18 and TRBJ2-1; possible D gene TRBD1, 5 bases. Trimming left V 3 bases short and J 0 bases short, with 15 bases between. This CDR3 spans 17 amino acids. The germline V gene has CDR1 KGHSH and CDR2 LQKENI. The CDR3 sequence: CASSPYSRQSSYNEQFF. DNA for the CDR3: TGTGCCAGCTCACCGTACAGTCGACAGAGCTCCTACAATGAGCAGTTCTTC.

V is TRBV5-8 and J is TRBJ2-7; 10 bases align to TRBD1. CDR3 size: 15 residues. V was pared by 5 bases and J by 2 bases, with 7 bases of the junction left unmatched. Looked up from germline, CDR1 is SGHTS and CDR2 is YDEGEE. The CDR3, as DNA: TGTGCCAGCAGTCCCCGACAGGGGGCACCCTACGAGCAGTACTTC. Translated: CASSPRQGAPYEQYF.

V usage is TRBV5-1 and J usage is TRBJ2-7, with a tentative D call TRBD1 (5 bases). This CDR3 comprises 14 residues. V was clipped by 0 bases and J by 0 bases, with 7 bases between them. Germline loops: CDR1 SGHRS, CDR2 YFSETQ. CDR3 sequence: CASSLGQPSYEQYF. CDR3 nucleotides: TGCGCCAGCAGCTTGGGACAGCCCTCCTACGAGCAGTACTTC.

The genes are TRBV6-6 and TRBJ1-1; D not resolved. The ends were cut back, 2 bases at V and 5 bases at J, with 9 bases in the middle. The CDR3 sequence is 13 residues long. The germline gives CDR1 MNHNY, CDR2 SVGAGI (reference sequence). CDR3 nucleotide sequence: TGTGCCAGCAGTTACGCTGGCAAAACTGAAGCTTTCTTT. Residues: CASSYAGKTEAFF.

This clone was found a few times. The chain combines TRBV27 with TRBJ1-5; TRBD1 is a possible D gene (5 bases). The V gene's germline CDR1 is MNHEY and CDR2 SMNVEV (reference sequence). The CDR3 is made up of 14 amino acids. Trimming removed 4 bases from V and 8 bases from J, with 15 bases in between. The CDR3 protein is CASSYQGGGEPQHF. The CDR3 DNA reads as TGTGCCAGCAGTTACCAGGGAGGCGGTGAGCCCCAGCATTTT.

The V and J genes are TRBV4-3 and TRBJ1-2, with 9 bases fitting TRBD1. Germline V gene data show CDR1 as LGHNA and CDR2 as YSLEER. V was pared by 9 bases and J by 8 bases, with 10 bases of the junction left unmatched. This CDR3 has 13 residues. CDR3 residues: CASSRTGDYGYTF. CDR3 DNA: TGCGCCAGTTCCAGGACAGGGGATTACGGCTACACCTTC.

The V call is TRBV6-2 or TRBV6-3, the J call TRBJ1-2; TRBD1 matches at 7 bases. V dropped 2 bases and J dropped 7; count of bases not matched to a gene: 7. The CDR3 length is 14 residues. CDR1 is MNHEY, CDR2 SVGEGT, per germline. The DNA for the CDR3 is TGTGCCAGCAGTTACGACAGGGCCCACTCTGGCTACACCTTC. Amino acids: CASSYDRAHSGYTF.

The chain carries TRBV4-1 and TRBJ1-2; D call uncertain. Germline CDR1 MGHRA, CDR2 YSYEKL. This CDR3 comprises 16 residues. Trimming cost V 0 bases and J 8 bases, with 19 bases left between them. CDR3 in amino acids: CASSQDREGYVGGYTF. The CDR3 DNA sequence: TGCGCCAGCAGCCAAGATCGTGAGGGCTATGTCGGAGGCTACACCTTC.

V is TRBV5-5 and J is TRBJ2-7; the match to TRBD1 covers 7 bases. J was trimmed by 3 bases and V by 2 bases; bases with no gene match: 5. The CDR3 loop spans 14 amino acids. Germline V gene data show CDR1 as SGHKS and CDR2 as YYEKEE (reference sequence). The CDR3 DNA reads as TGTGCCAGCAGCTTAACAGGGGCCGGCTACGAGCAGTACTTC. This codes for CASSLTGAGYEQYF. Complete variable domain (other parts from reference TRBV5-5 and TRBJ2-7): DAGVTQSPTHLIKTRGQQVTLRCSPISGHKSVSWYQQVLGQGPQFIFQYYEKEERGRGNFPDRFSARQFPNYSSELNVNALLLGDSALYLCASSLTGAGYEQYFGPGTRLTVT.

The chain uses TRBV7-9 and TRBJ2-1; no reliable D call. Germline CDR1 SEHNR, CDR2 FQNEAQ (reference sequence). Trimming shortened V by 5 bases and J by 4 bases, and 6 bases separated the two germline ends. CDR3 length equals 12 residues. This CDR3 reads CASSLNYNEQFF. CDR3 nucleotides: TGTGCCAGCAGCCTAAATTACAATGAGCAGTTCTTC.

V and J are TRBV5-4 and TRBJ1-2, with D tentatively TRBD1 (5 bases). CDR3 size: 16 residues. The germline V gene has CDR1 SGHNT and CDR2 YYREEE (reference sequence). Trimming removed 2 bases at V and 4 bases at J, with 18 bases between. The CDR3 sequence is CASSLWGTRKSYGYTF. CDR3 sequence (DNA): TGTGCCAGCAGCTTATGGGGGACTCGGAAGTCCTATGGCTACACCTTC.

This sequence joins TRBV5-1 and TRBJ2-5, with D maybe TRBD1 (6 bases). The CDR3 is made up of 14 amino acids. Deletions cut 1 base from V and 0 bases from J, with 7 bases between. Per germline, CDR1 SGHRS and CDR2 YFSETQ. CDR3 sequence reads: CASSLRTDQETQYF. CDR3 nucleotide sequence: TGCGCCAGCAGCTTGCGGACAGACCAAGAGACCCAGTACTTC.

CDR3 bases: TGTGCCAGCAGCTCGAGCGCCCACCTGAACACCGGGGAGCTGTTTTTT. Translated, it gives CASSSSAHLNTGELFF. The chain links TRBV7-9 to TRBJ2-2; unclear D gene. V dropped 4 bases and J dropped 1 base, with 13 bases sitting between them. The CDR3 is made up of 16 amino acids. Per the germline V gene, CDR1 is SEHNR and CDR2 is FQNEAQ (reference sequence).

The chain links TRBV5-1 to TRBJ1-1, with a tentative D call TRBD1 (6 bases). Germline lookup yields CDR1 SGHRS and CDR2 YFSETQ. Deletions cut 4 bases from V and 0 bases from J, with 13 bases between. This CDR3 comprises 15 residues. The CDR3 sequence: CASSPETGMNTEAFF. Here the CDR3 DNA reads TGCGCCAGCAGCCCAGAGACAGGTATGAACACTGAAGCTTTCTTT.

This chain joins TRBV7-8 and TRBJ2-3; 12 bases are a match to TRBD2. This CDR3 is built from 16 residues. Germline V CDR1 and CDR2: SGHVS, FQNEAQ. V trimming: 2 bases; J trimming: 5 bases; junction bases outside the gene matches: 5. The CDR3 loop is CASSLLASGGVDTQYF. The CDR3 DNA reads TGTGCCAGCAGCTTATTAGCTAGCGGGGGGGTAGATACGCAGTATTTT.

In this sample, this clone turned up a few times. The V gene is TRBV9, the J gene TRBJ1-2; D is perhaps TRBD1 (6 bases). V was cut by 0 bases and J by 1 base, with 16 bases left in between. There are 17 residues in the CDR3. The germline V gene encodes CDR1 SGDLS and CDR2 YYNGEE. The CDR3 nucleotides read TGTGCCAGCAGCGTAGTAGCTACAGGGTCAAGTAACTATGGCTACACCTTC. This sequence encodes CASSVVATGSSNYGYTF.

The rearrangement uses TRBV5-6 and TRBJ2-7; 8 bases agree with TRBD1. V trimming: 4 bases; J trimming: 10 bases; junction bases outside the gene matches: 13. The CDR3 runs 14 residues. The V gene's germline CDR1 is SGHDT and CDR2 YYEEEE. CDR3 in DNA: TGTGCCAGCAGCCCGGGGACAGGCCCGTTCGTACAGTACTTC. Protein: CASSPGTGPFVQYF.

The chain employs TRBV2 and TRBJ2-7; maybe TRBD1 (6 bases). CDR3 length equals 13 residues. The V gene lost 8 bases and the J gene lost 0 bases, with 11 bases spanning the gap. From germline, CDR1 is SNHLY and CDR2 FYNNEI. CDR3: CASGGLSSYEQYF. The CDR3, as DNA: TGTGCCAGCGGGGGCCTGAGCTCCTACGAGCAGTACTTC.

DNA of the CDR3: TGCGCCAGCAGGTTACAGGGCCACGAGCAGTACTTC. The encoded protein is CASRLQGHEQYF. The chain is built from TRBV5-1 and TRBJ2-7; the D gene is possibly TRBD1 (6 bases). CDR3 length: 12 amino acids. Trimming removed 5 bases at V and 5 bases at J, with 11 bases between. CDR1 SGHRS and CDR2 YFSETQ come from the germline V gene.

This sequence joins TRBV7-3 and TRBJ2-1; 7 bases agree with TRBD2. V trimming: 3 bases; J trimming: 0 bases; junction bases outside the gene matches: 17. The CDR3 length is 20 residues. Germline lookup yields CDR1 SGHTA and CDR2 FQGTGA. For the CDR3, the DNA is TGTGCCAGCAGCTTGACCACGGGGAGGGGTTATGCCGGCTCCTACAATGAGCAGTTCTTC. It yields the protein CASSLTTGRGYAGSYNEQFF.

V gene TRBV6-5 combines with J gene TRBJ1-2; weak D call: TRBD1 (5 bases). The CDR3 has 14 residues. V gave up 6 bases and J gave up 3 bases, with 14 bases separating them. Germline V gene lookup returns CDR1 MNHEY and CDR2 SVGAGI. The CDR3 reads CASRIPGGDYGYTF. In DNA, the CDR3 is TGTGCCAGCAGAATCCCGGGGGGAGACTATGGCTACACCTTC.

This clone was counted a single time. This chain links TRBV19 with TRBJ1-5; no clear D gene. Trimming left V 6 bases short and J 3 bases short, with 12 bases between. Germline CDR1 and CDR2: LNHDA and SQIVND (reference sequence). The CDR3 is 14 residues long. CDR3 DNA: TGTGCCAGTAGCCTCCCTGGCTTCAATCAGCCCCAGCATTTT. Translation: CASSLPGFNQPQHF. The variable domain in full, completed from reference TRBV19 and TRBJ1-5, reads DGGITQSPKYLFRKEGQNVTLSCEQNLNHDAMYWYRQDPGQGLRLIYYSQIVNDFQKGDIAEGYSVSREKKESFPLTVTSAQKNPTAFYLCASSLPGFNQPQHFGDGTRLSIL.

The genes are TRBV3-1 (or the pseudogene TRBV3-2) and TRBJ2-1; 10 bases fit TRBD2. J lost 7 bases, V lost 3 bases, and 9 bases had no gene match. Germline CDR1 and CDR2: LGHDT and YNNKEL (reference sequence). The CDR3 is made up of 16 amino acids. CDR3 protein: CASSQLPRTSGNEQFF. CDR3 DNA: TGTGCCAGCAGCCAGCTCCCCCGGACTAGCGGTAATGAGCAGTTCTTC.

The V call is TRBV11-2, the J call TRBJ1-1; no firm D call. The CDR3 consists of 13 residues. V was trimmed by 2 bases and J by 1 base, leaving 5 bases between them. Germline assignment: CDR1 SGHAT and CDR2 FQNNGV. The CDR3 coding sequence is TGTGCCAGCAGCTTAATCAGGAACACTGAAGCTTTCTTT. Translation: CASSLIRNTEAFF.